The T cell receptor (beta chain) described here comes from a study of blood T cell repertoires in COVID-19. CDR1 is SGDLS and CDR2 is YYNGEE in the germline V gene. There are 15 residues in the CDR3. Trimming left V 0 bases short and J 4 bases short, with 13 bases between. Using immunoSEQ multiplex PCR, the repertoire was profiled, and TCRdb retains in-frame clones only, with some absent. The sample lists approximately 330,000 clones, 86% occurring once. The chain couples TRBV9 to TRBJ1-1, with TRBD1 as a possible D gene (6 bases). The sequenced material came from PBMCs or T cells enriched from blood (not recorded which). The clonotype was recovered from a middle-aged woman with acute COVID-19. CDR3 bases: TGTGCCAGCAGCGTAGTAGAGGGAGGGGGCACTGAAGCTTTCTTT. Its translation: CASSVVEGGGTEAFF.